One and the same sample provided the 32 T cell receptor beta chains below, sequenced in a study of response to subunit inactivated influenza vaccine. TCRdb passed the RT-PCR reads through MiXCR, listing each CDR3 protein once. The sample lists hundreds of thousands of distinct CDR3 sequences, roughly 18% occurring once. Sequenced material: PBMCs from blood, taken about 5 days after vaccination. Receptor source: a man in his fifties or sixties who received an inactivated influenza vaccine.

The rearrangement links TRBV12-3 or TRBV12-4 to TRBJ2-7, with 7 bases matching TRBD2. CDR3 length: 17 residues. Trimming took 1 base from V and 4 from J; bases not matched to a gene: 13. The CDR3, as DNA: TGTGCCAGCAGTTTAGGATCCAGCTCCAGCGGGGTTTACGAGCAGTACTTC. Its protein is CASSLGSSSSGVYEQYF.

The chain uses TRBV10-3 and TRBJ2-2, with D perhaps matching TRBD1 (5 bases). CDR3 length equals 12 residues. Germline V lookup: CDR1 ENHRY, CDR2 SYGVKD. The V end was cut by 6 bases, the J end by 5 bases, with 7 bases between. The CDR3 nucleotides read TGTGCCATCAGAGGGGTAACCGGGGAGCTGTTTTTT. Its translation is CAIRGVTGELFF.

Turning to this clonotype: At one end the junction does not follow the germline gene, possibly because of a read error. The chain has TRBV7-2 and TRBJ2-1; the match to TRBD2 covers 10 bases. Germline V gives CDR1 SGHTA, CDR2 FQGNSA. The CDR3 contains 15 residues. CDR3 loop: CASTLAGGRRNEQFF. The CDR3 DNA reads TGTGCCAGCACCTTAGCGGGAGGACGTCGAAATGAGCAGTTCTTC.

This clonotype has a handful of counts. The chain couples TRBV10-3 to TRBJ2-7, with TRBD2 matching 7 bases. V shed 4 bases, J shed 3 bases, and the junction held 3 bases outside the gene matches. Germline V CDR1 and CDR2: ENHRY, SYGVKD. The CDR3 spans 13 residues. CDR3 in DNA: TGTGCCATCAGTGGCGGGAGTGGCTACGAGCAGTACTTC. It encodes CAISGGSGYEQYF.

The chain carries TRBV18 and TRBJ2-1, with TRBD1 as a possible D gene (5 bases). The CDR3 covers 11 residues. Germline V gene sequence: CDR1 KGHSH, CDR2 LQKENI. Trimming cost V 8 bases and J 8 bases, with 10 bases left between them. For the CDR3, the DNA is TGTGCCAGCGCACAGGAGCATGAGCAGTTCTTC. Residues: CASAQEHEQFF.

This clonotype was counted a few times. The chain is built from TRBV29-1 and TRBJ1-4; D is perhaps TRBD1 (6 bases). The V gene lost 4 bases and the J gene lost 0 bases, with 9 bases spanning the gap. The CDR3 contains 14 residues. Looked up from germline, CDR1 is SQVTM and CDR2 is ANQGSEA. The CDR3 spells CSVGTAATNEKLFF. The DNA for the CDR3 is TGCAGCGTTGGGACAGCTGCAACTAATGAAAAACTGTTTTTT.

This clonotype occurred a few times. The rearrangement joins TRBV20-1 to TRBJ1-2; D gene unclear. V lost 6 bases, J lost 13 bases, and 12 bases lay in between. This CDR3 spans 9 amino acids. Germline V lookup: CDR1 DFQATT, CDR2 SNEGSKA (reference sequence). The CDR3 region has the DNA TGCAGTGCCGGAAGAATAAGCACCTTC. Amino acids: CSAGRISTF.

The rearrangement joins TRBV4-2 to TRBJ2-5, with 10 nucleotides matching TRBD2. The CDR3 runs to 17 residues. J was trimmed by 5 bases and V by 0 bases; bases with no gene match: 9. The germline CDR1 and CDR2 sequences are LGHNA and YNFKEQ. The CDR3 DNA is TGTGCCAGCAGCCAAGAATTGGCTAGCGGGGGACGGGAGACCCAGTACTTC. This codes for CASSQELASGGRETQYF.

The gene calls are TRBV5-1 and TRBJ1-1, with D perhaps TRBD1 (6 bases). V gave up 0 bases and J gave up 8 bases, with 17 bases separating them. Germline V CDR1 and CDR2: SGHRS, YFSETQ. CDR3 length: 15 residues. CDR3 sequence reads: CASSLVSQGSREAFF. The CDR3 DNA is TGCGCCAGCAGCTTGGTATCCCAGGGGAGTAGGGAAGCTTTCTTT. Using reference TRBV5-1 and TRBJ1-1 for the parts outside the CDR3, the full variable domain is KAGVTQTPRYLIKTRGQQVTLSCSPISGHRSVSWYQQTPGQGLQFLFEYFSETQRNKGNFPGRFSGRQFSNSRSEMNVSTLELGDSALYLCASSLVSQGSREAFFGQGTRLTVV.

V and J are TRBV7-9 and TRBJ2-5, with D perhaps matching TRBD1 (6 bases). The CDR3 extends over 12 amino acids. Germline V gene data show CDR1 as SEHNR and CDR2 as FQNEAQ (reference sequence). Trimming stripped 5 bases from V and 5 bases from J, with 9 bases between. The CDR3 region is CASSRQGETQYF. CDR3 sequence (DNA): TGTGCCAGCAGCAGGCAGGGGGAGACCCAGTACTTC.

The CDR3 nucleotides are TGCAGCGTGGGACAGGGGCTGGGGCAAGAGACCCAGTACTTC. Amino acids: CSVGQGLGQETQYF. The chain has TRBV29-1 and TRBJ2-5; the match to TRBD1 covers 10 bases. CDR1 SQVTM and CDR2 ANQGSEA come from the germline V gene. The CDR3 extends over 14 amino acids. The ends lost 6 bases at V and 2 bases at J; junction bases unmatched: 6.

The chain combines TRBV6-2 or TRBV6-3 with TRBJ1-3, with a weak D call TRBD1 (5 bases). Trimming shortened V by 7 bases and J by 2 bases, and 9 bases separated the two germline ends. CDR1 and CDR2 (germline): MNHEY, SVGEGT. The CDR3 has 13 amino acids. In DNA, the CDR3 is TGTGCCAGCACCCCGACAGCTGGAAACACCATATATTTT. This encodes CASTPTAGNTIYF.

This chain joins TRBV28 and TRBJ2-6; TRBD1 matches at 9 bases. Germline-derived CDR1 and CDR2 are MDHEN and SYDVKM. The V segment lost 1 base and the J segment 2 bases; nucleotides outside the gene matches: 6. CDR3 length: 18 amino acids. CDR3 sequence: CASSLFRTGVTGANVLTF. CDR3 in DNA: TGTGCCAGCAGTTTATTCCGGACAGGGGTAACTGGGGCCAACGTCCTGACTTTC.

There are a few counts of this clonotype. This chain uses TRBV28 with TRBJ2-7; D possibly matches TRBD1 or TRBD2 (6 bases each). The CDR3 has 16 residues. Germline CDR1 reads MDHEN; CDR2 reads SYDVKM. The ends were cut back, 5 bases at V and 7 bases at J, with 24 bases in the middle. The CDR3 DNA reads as TGTGCCAGCAGTAAATCCGGGACACCTCTAGGGGGGGAGCAGTACTTC. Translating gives CASSKSGTPLGGEQYF.

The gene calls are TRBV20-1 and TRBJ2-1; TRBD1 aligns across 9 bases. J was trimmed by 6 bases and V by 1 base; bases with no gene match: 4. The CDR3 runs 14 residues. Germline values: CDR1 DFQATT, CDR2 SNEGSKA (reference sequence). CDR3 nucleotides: TGCAGTGCTAGAGCATCGACAGGGGGCAATGAGCAGTTCTTC. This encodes CSARASTGGNEQFF.

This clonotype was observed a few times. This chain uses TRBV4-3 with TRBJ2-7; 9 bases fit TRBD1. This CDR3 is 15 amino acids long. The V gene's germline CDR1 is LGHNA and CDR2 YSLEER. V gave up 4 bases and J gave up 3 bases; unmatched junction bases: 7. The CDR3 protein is CASSPGTGTNYEQYF. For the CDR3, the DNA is TGCGCCAGCAGCCCGGGGACAGGGACCAACTACGAGCAGTACTTC.

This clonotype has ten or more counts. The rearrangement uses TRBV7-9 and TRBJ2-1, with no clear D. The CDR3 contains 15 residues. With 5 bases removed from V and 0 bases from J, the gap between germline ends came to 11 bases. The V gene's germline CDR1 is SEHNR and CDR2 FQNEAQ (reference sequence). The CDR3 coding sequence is TGTGCCAGCAGCCCAGGTATTAGCTCCTACAATGAGCAGTTCTTC. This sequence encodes CASSPGISSYNEQFF.

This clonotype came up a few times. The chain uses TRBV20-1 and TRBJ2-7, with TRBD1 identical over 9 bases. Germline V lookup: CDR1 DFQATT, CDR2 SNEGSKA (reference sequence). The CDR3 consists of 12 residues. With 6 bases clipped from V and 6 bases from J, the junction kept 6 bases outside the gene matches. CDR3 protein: CSAERQGGEQYF. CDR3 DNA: TGCAGTGCCGAAAGACAGGGGGGCGAGCAGTACTTC.

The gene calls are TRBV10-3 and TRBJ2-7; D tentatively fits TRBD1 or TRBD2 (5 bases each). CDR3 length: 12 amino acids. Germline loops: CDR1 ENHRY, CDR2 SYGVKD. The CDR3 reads CGRDPQVYEQYF. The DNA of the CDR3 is TGTGGCAGGGACCCACAGGTCTACGAGCAGTACTTC.

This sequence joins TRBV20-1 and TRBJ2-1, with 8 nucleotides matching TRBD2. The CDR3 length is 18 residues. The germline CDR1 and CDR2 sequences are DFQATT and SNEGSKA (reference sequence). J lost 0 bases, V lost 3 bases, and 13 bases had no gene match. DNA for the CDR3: TGCAGTGCTAGTAATCGTATTGTTAGCGGGGCCTCCTACAATGAGCAGTTCTTC. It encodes CSASNRIVSGASYNEQFF.

The CDR3 nucleotides are TGTGCCAGCAGTAACTGGGGACAGGAAAGTGAGACCCAGTACTTC. It codes for CASSNWGQESETQYF. The chain recombines TRBV12-3 or TRBV12-4 with TRBJ2-5; 8 bases align to TRBD1. The CDR3 totals 15 residues. The J segment lost 5 bases and the V segment lost 5 bases, leaving 10 bases of the junction unmatched.

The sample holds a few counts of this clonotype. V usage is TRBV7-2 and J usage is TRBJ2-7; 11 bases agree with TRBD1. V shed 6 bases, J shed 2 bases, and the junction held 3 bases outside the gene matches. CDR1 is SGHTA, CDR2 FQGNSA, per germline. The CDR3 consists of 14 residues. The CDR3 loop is CASSRTGGPYEQYF. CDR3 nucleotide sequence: TGTGCCAGCAGTCGGACAGGGGGCCCCTACGAGCAGTACTTC.

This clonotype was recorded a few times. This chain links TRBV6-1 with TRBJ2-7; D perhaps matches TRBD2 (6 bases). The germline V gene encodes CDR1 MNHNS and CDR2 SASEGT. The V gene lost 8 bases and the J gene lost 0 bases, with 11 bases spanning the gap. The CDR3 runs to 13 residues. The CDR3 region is CASGIGSSYEQYF. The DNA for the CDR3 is TGTGCCAGCGGCATCGGGAGCTCCTACGAGCAGTACTTC.

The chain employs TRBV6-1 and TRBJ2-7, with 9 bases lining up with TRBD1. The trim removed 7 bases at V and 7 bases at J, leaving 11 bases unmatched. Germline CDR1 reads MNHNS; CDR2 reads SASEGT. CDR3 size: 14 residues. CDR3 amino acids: CASIENRGLYEQYF. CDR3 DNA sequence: TGTGCCAGCATAGAAAACAGGGGGCTTTATGAGCAGTACTTC.

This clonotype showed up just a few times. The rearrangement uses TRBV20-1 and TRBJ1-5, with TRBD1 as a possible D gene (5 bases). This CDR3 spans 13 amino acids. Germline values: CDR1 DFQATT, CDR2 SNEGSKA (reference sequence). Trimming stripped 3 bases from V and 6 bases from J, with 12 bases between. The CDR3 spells CSASGRAGQPQHF. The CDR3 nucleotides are TGCAGTGCTAGTGGCAGGGCGGGTCAGCCCCAGCATTTT.

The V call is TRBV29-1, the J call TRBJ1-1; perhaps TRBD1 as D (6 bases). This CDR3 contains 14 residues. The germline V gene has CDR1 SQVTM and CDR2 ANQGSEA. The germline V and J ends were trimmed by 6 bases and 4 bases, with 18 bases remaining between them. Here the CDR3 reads CSVLGGKGGTEAFF. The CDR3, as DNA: TGCAGCGTGTTGGGGGGGAAAGGGGGCACTGAAGCTTTCTTT.

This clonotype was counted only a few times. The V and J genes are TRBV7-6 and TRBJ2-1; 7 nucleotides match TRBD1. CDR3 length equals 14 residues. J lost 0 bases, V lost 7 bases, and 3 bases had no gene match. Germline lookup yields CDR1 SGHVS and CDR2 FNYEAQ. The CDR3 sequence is CASMKGASYNEQFF. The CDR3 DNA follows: TGTGCCAGCATGAAGGGGGCCTCCTACAATGAGCAGTTCTTC.

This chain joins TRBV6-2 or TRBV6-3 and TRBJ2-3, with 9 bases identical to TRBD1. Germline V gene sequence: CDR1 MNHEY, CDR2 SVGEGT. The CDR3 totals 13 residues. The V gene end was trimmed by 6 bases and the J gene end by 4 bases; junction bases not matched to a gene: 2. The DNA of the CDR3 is TGTGCCAGCAGGGGGGACAGGGCAGATACGCAGTATTTT. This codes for CASRGDRADTQYF.

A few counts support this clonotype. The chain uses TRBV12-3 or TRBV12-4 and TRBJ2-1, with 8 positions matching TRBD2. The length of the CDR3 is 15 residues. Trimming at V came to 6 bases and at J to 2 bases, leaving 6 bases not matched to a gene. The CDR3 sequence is CASRYLAGPYNEQFF. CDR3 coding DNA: TGTGCCAGCAGATACCTAGCGGGTCCCTACAATGAGCAGTTCTTC.

The DNA for the CDR3 is TGTGCCAGCAGCTTCATCGACGGGACAGCTAATGAAAAACTGTTTTTT. Protein: CASSFIDGTANEKLFF. V is TRBV11-2 and J is TRBJ1-4, with 7 nucleotides matching TRBD1. Trimming removed 3 bases from V and 3 bases from J; junction bases left unmatched: 7. Per the germline V gene, CDR1 is SGHAT and CDR2 is FQNNGV. The CDR3 length is 16 residues.

CDR3 coding DNA: TGTGCCAGCAGTTCCGGGACTGGGAAGACCCAGTACTTC. It yields the protein CASSSGTGKTQYF. V is TRBV28 and J is TRBJ2-5; weak D call: TRBD2 (6 bases). There are 13 residues in the CDR3. Germline V gives CDR1 MDHEN, CDR2 SYDVKM. Between the trimmed V and J ends, which lost 4 bases and 6 bases, there was a span of 12 bases. Full variable domain (outside the CDR3, taken from reference TRBV28 and TRBJ2-5): DVKVTQSSRYLVKRTGEKVFLECVQDMDHENMFWYRQDPGLGLRLIYFSYDVKMKEKGDIPEGYSVSREKKERFSLILESASTNQTSMYLCASSSGTGKTQYFGPGTRLLVL.

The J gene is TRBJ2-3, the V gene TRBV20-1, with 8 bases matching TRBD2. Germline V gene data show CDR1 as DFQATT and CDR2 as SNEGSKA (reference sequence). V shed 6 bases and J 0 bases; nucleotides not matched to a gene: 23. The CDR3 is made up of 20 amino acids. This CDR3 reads CSALTIPLAGDGSSTDTQYF. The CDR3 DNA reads TGCAGTGCCCTTACCATACCGCTAGCGGGTGATGGCTCTAGCACAGATACGCAGTATTTT.